This T cell receptor beta chain appears in the sequencing data of a study of Ad26.COV2.S vaccination and SARS-CoV-2 variants. Study-wide findings and caveats: The TCR breadth and depth analyses may have understated or missed part of the total T cell responses. Substantial breadth in spike-specific CD8+ and CD4+ T cell responses was reportedly seen after vaccination.

Using immunoSEQ multiplex PCR, the repertoire was profiled, and TCRdb retains in-frame clones only, with some absent. The sample records about 680,000 clones, around 89% being singletons. The V end was cut by 6 bases, the J end by 9 bases, with 21 bases between. Per the germline V gene, CDR1 is MNHEY and CDR2 is SVGEGT. The length of the CDR3 is 15 residues. As to treatment: around 19 received Ad26.COV2.S at low or high dose, single or two shots; roughly five received placebo; per-sample allocation not given. Collection of samples fell on day 63 after the first vaccine or placebo injection. It was an adult aged 18-55 years in Boston who was the donor. Worth noting for this clone: The antigen remains undetermined.

The source material was peripheral blood, sampled in a trial of Ad26.COV2.S vaccine versus placebo. This clonotype originated in a person between 18 and 65 years old who received the Ad26.COV2.S COVID-19 vaccine or a placebo. The genes are TRBV6-2 or TRBV6-3 and TRBJ1-5; D possibly corresponds to TRBD1 (5 bases). Here the CDR3 reads CASSRGTSYRGPQHF. The CDR3 DNA is TGTGCCAGCAGCCGAGGGACTTCCTATCGAGGGCCCCAGCATTTT.